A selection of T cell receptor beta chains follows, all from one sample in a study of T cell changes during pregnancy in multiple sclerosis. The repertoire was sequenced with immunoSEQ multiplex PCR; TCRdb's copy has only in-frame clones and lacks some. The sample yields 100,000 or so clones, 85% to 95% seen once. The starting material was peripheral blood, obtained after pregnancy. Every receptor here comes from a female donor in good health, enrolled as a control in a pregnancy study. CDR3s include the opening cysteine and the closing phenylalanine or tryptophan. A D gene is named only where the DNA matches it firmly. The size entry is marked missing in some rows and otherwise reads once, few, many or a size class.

CDR3nt: TGTGCCAGCAGCAAAGAGGAGGGCCTTGGGCGGGAAAAACTGTTTTTT
CDR3aa: CASSKEEGLGREKLFF
j_gene: TRBJ1-4
len: 16
d_gene: NA
abundance: NA
v_gene: TRBV21-1

CDR3nt: TGTGCCAGCAGCGTTCCGGGACAGTTTTACAATGAGCAGTTCTTC
CDR3aa: CASSVPGQFYNEQFF
j_gene: TRBJ2-1
len: 15
d_gene: TRBD1
abundance: NA
v_gene: TRBV5-8

CDR3nt: TGTGCCAGCAGTCCCTCCAGCGGGAGCGCGGTCGAGCAGTACTTC
CDR3aa: CASSPSSGSAVEQYF
j_gene: TRBJ2-7
len: 15
d_gene: TRBD2
abundance: NA
v_gene: TRBV6-5

CDR3nt: TGTGCCAGCAGCTTAGCGCGAGGGACTAGCGAGAACACCGGGGAGCTGTTTTTT
CDR3aa: CASSLARGTSENTGELFF
j_gene: TRBJ2-2
len: 18
d_gene: TRBD2
abundance: NA
v_gene: TRBV7-6

CDR3nt: TGTGCCAGCAGCGTCCAGGGGCAGGCCTACGAGCAGTACTTC
CDR3aa: CASSVQGQAYEQYF
j_gene: TRBJ2-7
len: 14
d_gene: NA
abundance: NA
v_gene: TRBV2

CDR3nt: TGCGCCAGCAGCTTTACTAGCGGGAAAGGCGATACGCAGTATTTT
CDR3aa: CASSFTSGKGDTQYF
j_gene: TRBJ2-3
len: 15
d_gene: TRBD2
abundance: once
v_gene: TRBV5-1

CDR3nt: TGTGCCAGCAGTGCAGTCGGGGGGACAGGTAACTACGAGCAGTACTTC
CDR3aa: CASSAVGGTGNYEQYF
j_gene: TRBJ2-7
len: 16
d_gene: NA
abundance: NA
v_gene: TRBV25-1

CDR3nt: TGCGCCAGCAGCTTGGAAAGGTTGGGGGCGATTCGGTCTGGAAACATTCAGTACTTC
CDR3aa: CASSLERLGAIRSGNIQYF
j_gene: TRBJ2-4
len: 19
d_gene: NA
abundance: NA
v_gene: TRBV5-1

CDR3nt: TGTGCCAGTAGTATCGGGGAAAGACCGAGGCTCTATGGCTACACCTTC
CDR3aa: CASSIGERPRLYGYTF
j_gene: TRBJ1-2
len: 16
d_gene: NA
abundance: NA
v_gene: TRBV19

CDR3nt: TGTGCCAGTAGTATTGCCGGGTACAATGAGCAGTTCTTC
CDR3aa: CASSIAGYNEQFF
j_gene: TRBJ2-1
len: 13
d_gene: NA
abundance: NA
v_gene: TRBV19

CDR3nt: TGTGCCAGCAGCTCCGGGACTAGAGTCGGGGGTTACCAAGAGACCCAGTACTTC
CDR3aa: CASSSGTRVGGYQETQYF
j_gene: TRBJ2-5
len: 18
d_gene: TRBD2
abundance: NA
v_gene: TRBV11-2

CDR3nt: TGCAGCGTCACAACAGGGGGAAAGAATCAGCCCCAGCATTTT
CDR3aa: CSVTTGGKNQPQHF
j_gene: TRBJ1-5
len: 14
d_gene: TRBD1
abundance: NA
v_gene: TRBV29-1

CDR3nt: TGTGCCAGCAGTGAAATGCAGGGGGCGGTTGTGGGAGCTTTCTTT
CDR3aa: CASSEMQGAVVGAFF
j_gene: TRBJ1-1
len: 15
d_gene: TRBD1
abundance: NA
v_gene: TRBV6-1

CDR3nt: TGCGCCAGCAGCCCCTTGGCTAGCGGGGGTCGGGGTTACAATGAGCAGTTCTTC
CDR3aa: CASSPLASGGRGYNEQFF
j_gene: TRBJ2-1
len: 18
d_gene: TRBD2
abundance: NA
v_gene: TRBV5-1

CDR3nt: TGCGCCAGCAGCCCCGTAGGACTAGCGGGACTGGAGACCCAGTACTTC
CDR3aa: CASSPVGLAGLETQYF
j_gene: TRBJ2-5
len: 16
d_gene: TRBD2
abundance: NA
v_gene: TRBV5-1

CDR3nt: TGTGCCAGCAGTACTATTCCGGGACAGGGTTACACTGAAGCTTTCTTT
CDR3aa: CASSTIPGQGYTEAFF
j_gene: TRBJ1-1
len: 16
d_gene: TRBD1
abundance: NA
v_gene: TRBV27